This T cell receptor beta chain is drawn from a study of T cell responses to AZD1222 COVID-19 vaccine. Study outcomes and limitations: Spike-specific TCR breadth and depth were elevated following two AZD1222 doses. It was only 6 or 7 AZD1222 recipients who were seropositive at baseline. The donors showed a predominance of white British ancestry and of females, with possible underestimation of clonal diversity.

Measured with immunoSEQ multiplex PCR; TCRdb has only the in-frame clones, and not every one. The sample has around 130,000 clones, 92% seen once; the top ten hold over 4%. The CDR3 runs 13 residues. Trimming took off 2 bases at V and 5 bases at J, with 9 bases between the two ends. Germline loops: CDR1 MNHEY, CDR2 SVGEGT. Combined were second doses at about 4 or about 12 weeks. Concerning this clone itself: The antigen remains unidentified.

This specimen consisted of peripheral blood, obtained 28 days after the second AZD1222 dose. The receptor's source is an adult who received the AZD1222 COVID-19 vaccine. The chain has TRBV6-2 or TRBV6-3 and TRBJ1-2; no clear D. CDR3 loop: CASSYGGRYGYTF. For the CDR3, the DNA is TGTGCCAGCAGTTACGGAGGGAGGTATGGCTACACCTTC.